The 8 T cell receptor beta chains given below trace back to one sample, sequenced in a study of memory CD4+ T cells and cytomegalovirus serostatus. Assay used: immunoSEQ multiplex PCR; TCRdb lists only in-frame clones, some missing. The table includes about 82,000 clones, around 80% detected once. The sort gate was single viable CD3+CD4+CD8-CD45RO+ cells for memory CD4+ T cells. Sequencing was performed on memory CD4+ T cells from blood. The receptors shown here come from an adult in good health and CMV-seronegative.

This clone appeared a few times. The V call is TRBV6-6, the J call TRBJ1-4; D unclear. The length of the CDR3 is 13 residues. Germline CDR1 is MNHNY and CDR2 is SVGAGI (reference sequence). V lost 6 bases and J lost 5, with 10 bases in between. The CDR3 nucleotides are TGTGCCAGCAGCCAAGGAATAAATGAAAAACTGTTTTTT. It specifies CASSQGINEKLFF.

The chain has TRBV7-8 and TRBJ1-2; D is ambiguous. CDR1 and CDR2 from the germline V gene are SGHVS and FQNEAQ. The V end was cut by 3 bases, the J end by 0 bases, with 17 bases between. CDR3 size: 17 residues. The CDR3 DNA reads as TGTGCCAGCAGCTTCCGCAACCCCGGTCCCGCTAACTATGGCTACACCTTC. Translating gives CASSFRNPGPANYGYTF.

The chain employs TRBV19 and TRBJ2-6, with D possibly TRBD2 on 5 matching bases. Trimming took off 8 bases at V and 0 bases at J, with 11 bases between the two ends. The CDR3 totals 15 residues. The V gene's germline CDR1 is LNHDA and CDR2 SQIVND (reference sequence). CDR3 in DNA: TGTGCCAGTCTCGGACTCAGCTCTGGGGCCAACGTCCTGACTTTC. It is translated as CASLGLSSGANVLTF.

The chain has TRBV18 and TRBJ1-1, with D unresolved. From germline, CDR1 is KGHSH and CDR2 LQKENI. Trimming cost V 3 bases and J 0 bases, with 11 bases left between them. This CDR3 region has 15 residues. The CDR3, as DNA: TGTGCCAGCTCACCGCTGACTGTTATGAACACTGAAGCTTTCTTT. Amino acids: CASSPLTVMNTEAFF.

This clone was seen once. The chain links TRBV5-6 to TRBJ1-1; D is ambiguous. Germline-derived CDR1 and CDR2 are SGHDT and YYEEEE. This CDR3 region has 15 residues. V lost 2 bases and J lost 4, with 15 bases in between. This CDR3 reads CASSLPDTPVTEAFF. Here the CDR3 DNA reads TGTGCCAGCAGCTTACCTGATACACCCGTCACTGAAGCTTTCTTT.

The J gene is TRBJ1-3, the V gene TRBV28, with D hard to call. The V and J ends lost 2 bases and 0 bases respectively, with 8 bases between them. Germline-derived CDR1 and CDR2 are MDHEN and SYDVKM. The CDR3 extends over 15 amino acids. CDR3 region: CASSLRFSSGNTIYF. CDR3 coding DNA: TGTGCCAGCAGTTTACGCTTCAGCTCTGGAAACACCATATATTTT. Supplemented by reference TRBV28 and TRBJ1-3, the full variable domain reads DVKVTQSSRYLVKRTGEKVFLECVQDMDHENMFWYRQDPGLGLRLIYFSYDVKMKEKGDIPEGYSVSREKKERFSLILESASTNQTSMYLCASSLRFSSGNTIYFGEGSWLTVV.

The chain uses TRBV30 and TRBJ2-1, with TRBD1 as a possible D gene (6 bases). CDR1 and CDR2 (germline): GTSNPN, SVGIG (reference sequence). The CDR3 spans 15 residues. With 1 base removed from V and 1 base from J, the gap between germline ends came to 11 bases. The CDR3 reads CAWSGHRASYNEQFF. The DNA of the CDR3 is TGTGCCTGGAGTGGGCACAGGGCATCCTACAATGAGCAGTTCTTC.

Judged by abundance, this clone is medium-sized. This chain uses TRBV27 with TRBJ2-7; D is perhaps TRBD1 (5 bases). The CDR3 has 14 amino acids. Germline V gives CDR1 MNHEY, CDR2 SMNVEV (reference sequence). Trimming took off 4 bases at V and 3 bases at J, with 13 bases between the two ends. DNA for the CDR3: TGTGCCAGCAGTTCCCGGACACCGATCTACGAGCAGTACTTC. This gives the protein CASSSRTPIYEQYF.